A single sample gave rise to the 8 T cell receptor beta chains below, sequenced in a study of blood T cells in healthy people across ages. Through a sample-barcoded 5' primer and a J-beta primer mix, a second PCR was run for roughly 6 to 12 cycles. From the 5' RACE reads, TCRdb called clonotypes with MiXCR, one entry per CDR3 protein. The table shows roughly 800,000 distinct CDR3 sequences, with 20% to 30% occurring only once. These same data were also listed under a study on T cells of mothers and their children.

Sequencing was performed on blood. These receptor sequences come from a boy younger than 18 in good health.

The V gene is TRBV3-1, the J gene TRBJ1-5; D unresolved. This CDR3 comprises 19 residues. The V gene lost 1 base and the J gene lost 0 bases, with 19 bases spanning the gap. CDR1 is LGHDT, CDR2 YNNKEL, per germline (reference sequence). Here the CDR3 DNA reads TGTGCCAGCAGCCAAGCGCCAGACGACCACACCTATAGCAATCAGCCCCAGCATTTT. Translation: CASSQAPDDHTYSNQPQHF.

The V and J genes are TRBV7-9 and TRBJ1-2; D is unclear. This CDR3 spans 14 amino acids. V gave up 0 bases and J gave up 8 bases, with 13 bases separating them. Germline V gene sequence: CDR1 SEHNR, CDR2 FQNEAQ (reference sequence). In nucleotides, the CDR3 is TGTGCCAGCAGCTTAGCGGTACCCACACTCGGCTACACCTTC. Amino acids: CASSLAVPTLGYTF.

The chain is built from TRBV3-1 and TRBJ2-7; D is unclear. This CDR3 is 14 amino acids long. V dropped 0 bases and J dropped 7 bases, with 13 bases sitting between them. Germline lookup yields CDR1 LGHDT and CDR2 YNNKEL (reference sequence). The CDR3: CASSQDGASGEQYF. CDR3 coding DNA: TGTGCCAGCAGCCAAGATGGCGCTAGTGGGGAGCAGTACTTC.

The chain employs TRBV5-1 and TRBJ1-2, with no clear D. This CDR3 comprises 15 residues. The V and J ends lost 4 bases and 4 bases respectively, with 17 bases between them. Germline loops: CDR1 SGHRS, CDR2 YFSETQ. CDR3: CASSQDGAYLYGYTF. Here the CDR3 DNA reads TGCGCCAGCAGCCAGGACGGAGCCTACCTCTATGGCTACACCTTC.

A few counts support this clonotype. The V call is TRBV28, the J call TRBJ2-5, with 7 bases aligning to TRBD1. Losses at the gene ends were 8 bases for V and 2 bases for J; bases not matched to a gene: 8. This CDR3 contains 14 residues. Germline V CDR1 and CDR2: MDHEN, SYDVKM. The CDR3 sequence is CASLGQTVQETQYF. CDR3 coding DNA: TGTGCCAGCTTGGGACAGACCGTTCAAGAGACCCAGTACTTC.

The CDR3 region is CASSNRDTQYF. In DNA, the CDR3 is TGTGCCAGCAGCAACCGAGATACGCAGTATTTT. The V gene is TRBV7-2, the J gene TRBJ2-3; D not certain. The CDR3 length is 11 residues. The V gene's germline CDR1 is SGHTA and CDR2 FQGNSA. Trimming cost V 5 bases and J 5 bases, with 5 bases left between them.

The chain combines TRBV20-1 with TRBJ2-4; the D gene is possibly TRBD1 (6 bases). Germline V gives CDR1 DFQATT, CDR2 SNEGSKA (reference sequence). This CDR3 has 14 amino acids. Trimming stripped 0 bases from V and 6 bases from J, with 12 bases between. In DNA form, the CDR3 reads TGCAGTGCTAGAGACGCCTCGGACAGAAACATTCAGTACTTC. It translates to CSARDASDRNIQYF.

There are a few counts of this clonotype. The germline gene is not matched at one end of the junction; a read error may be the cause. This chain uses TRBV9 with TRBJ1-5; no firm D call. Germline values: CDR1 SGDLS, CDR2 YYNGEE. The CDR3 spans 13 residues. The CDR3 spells CASSRTPTSPQHF. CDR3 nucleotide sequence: TGCGCCAGCAGCCGAACACCGACTTCGCCCCAGCATTTT. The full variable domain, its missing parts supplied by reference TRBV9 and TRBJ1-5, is DSGVTQTPKHLITATGQRVTLRCSPRSGDLSVYWYQQSLDQGLQFLIQYYNGEERAKGNILERFSAQQFPDLHSELNLSSLELGDSALYFCASSRTPTSPQHFGDGTRLSIL.